The rows below give T cell receptor beta chains drawn from one sample of a study of control samples from healthy donors and cancer patients. The data were produced by immunoSEQ multiplex PCR, yet TCRdb's version contains in-frame clones alone and is incomplete. The sample has over 150,000 clones, approximately 95% seen once. The sequenced sample was blood. Receptor source: a man aged 18 to 29 in good health. Each CDR3 is given with its conserved first and last residue. A D gene is named only where the DNA matches it firmly. Size is stated for part of the rows, as once, few or many counts, or as a class when the clone is expanded.

len | d_gene | j_gene | abundance | v_gene | CDR3nt | CDR3aa
17 | - | TRBJ2-7 | once | TRBV23-1 | TGCGCCAGCAGTCAAATGGCGGGGCTAAAGGAATCCTACGAGCAGTACTTC | CASSQMAGLKESYEQYF
13 | TRBD2 | TRBJ2-7 | - | TRBV19 | TGTGCCAGTAGAGGGGAGGGAACCTACGAGCAGTACTTC | CASRGEGTYEQYF
13 | - | TRBJ1-2 | - | TRBV5-1 | TGCGCCAGCAGCCCCGAGACAGTCTATGGCTACACCTTC | CASSPETVYGYTF
16 | TRBD1 | TRBJ1-1 | - | TRBV5-1 | TGCGCCAGCAGCTGGGTATCAACAGGGGTTAATACTGAAGCTTTCTTT | CASSWVSTGVNTEAFF
11 | - | TRBJ1-1 | once | TRBV28 | TGTGCCAGCAGTCTCGGACAGGAAGCTTTCTTT | CASSLGQEAFF
15 | - | TRBJ2-1 | - | TRBV11-2 | TGTGCCAGCAGCTTAGGCCCATTATCCTACAATGAGCAGTTCTTC | CASSLGPLSYNEQFF
19 | TRBD1 | TRBJ2-6 | - | TRBV23-1 | TGCGCCAGCAGTCCTTTGGGGGGACAGGGGTCGGCTGGGGCCAACGTCCTGACTTTC | CASSPLGGQGSAGANVLTF
14 | - | TRBJ1-5 | few | TRBV10-3 | TGTGCCATCAGTTCTTCTGGGGGCTATCAGCCCCAGCATTTT | CAISSSGGYQPQHF
14 | TRBD1 | TRBJ1-5 | - | TRBV6-4 | TGTGCCAGATTTGGGACAGGGGGCAGGAAGCCCCAGCATTTT | CARFGTGGRKPQHF
16 | - | TRBJ2-3 | - | TRBV6-6 | TGTGCCAGCAGTTACTCGGGCAGGCAGAGGACAGATACGCAGTATTTT | CASSYSGRQRTDTQYF
15 | - | TRBJ1-1 | - | TRBV5-1 | TGCGCCAGCAGCTTGGCCGTGGGGTCGAACACTGAAGCTTTCTTT | CASSLAVGSNTEAFF
15 | - | TRBJ2-7 | - | TRBV27 | TGTGCCAGCAGTTTACGGGACTCACGCTCCTACGAGCAGTACTTC | CASSLRDSRSYEQYF
13 | - | TRBJ1-2 | - | TRBV29-1 | TGCAGCGTCCCCCTACAGGGACACTATGGCTACACCTTC | CSVPLQGHYGYTF
15 | - | TRBJ1-1 | - | TRBV21-1 | TGTGCCAGCAGCAAAGCGGTCGGGAGGGACACTGAAGCTTTCTTT | CASSKAVGRDTEAFF
12 | - | TRBJ1-1 | - | TRBV19 | TGTGCCAGTAGCCGGTCGAACACTGAAGCTTTCTTT | CASSRSNTEAFF
16 | TRBD1 | TRBJ1-4 | few | TRBV5-1 | TGCGCCAGCAGATTGGGAGCCCAGGGGGCACTGGAAAAACTGTTTTTT | CASRLGAQGALEKLFF
11 | - | TRBJ2-1 | once | TRBV12-3/TRBV12-4 | TGTGCCAGCAGTTTAGCGGAAGAGCAGTTCTTC | CASSLAEEQFF
15 | TRBD1 | TRBJ1-6 | - | TRBV7-2 | TGTGCCAGCAGTTATGCCGGGACAGAAAATTCACCCCTCCACTTT | CASSYAGTENSPLHF
15 | - | TRBJ1-5 | - | TRBV24-1 | TGTGCCACCAGTGACCCCGGCCCGGGGAATCAGCCCCAGCATTTT | CATSDPGPGNQPQHF
14 | TRBD1 | TRBJ1-6 | - | TRBV6-5 | TGTGCCATACTCCCCGGGACAGGGGATTCACCCCTCCACTTT | CAILPGTGDSPLHF
14 | - | TRBJ1-1 | - | TRBV6-5 | TGTGCCAGTCGAAAAGTCTCCGAGGCCACTGAAGCTTTCTTT | CASRKVSEATEAFF
14 | - | TRBJ2-1 | - | TRBV24-1 | TGTGCCACCGGATCCCAGGGAACCGGGGATGAGCAGTTCTTC | CATGSQGTGDEQFF
15 | - | TRBJ2-3 | - | TRBV11-2 | TGTGCCAGCAGCCCAGGGGTGGTTGGCACAGATACGCAGTATTTT | CASSPGVVGTDTQYF
14 | - | TRBJ2-1 | - | TRBV18 | TGTGCCAGCTCGGGGGGAATCTCCTACAATGAGCAGTTCTTC | CASSGGISYNEQFF
13 | TRBD1 | TRBJ2-7 | - | TRBV10-3 | TGTGCCTCGAGCCGGGACAGGGGAAGGTCGCAGTACTTC | CASSRDRGRSQYF
16 | TRBD2 | TRBJ2-7 | - | TRBV28 | TGTGCCAGCAGTTTTTCACTAGCGGCTCTCTCCTACGAGCAGTACTTC | CASSFSLAALSYEQYF
17 | TRBD1 | TRBJ1-2 | - | TRBV15 | TGTGCCACCAGCAGTTTGGACAGGGGGTATGATCCTAATGGCTACACCTTC | CATSSLDRGYDPNGYTF
14 | - | TRBJ2-6 | - | TRBV19 | TGTGCCAGTTCTAAAGCCTCTGGGGCCAACGTCCTGACTTTC | CASSKASGANVLTF
16 | - | TRBJ1-2 | - | TRBV5-1 | TGCGCCAGCAGCTTGGATATCGGAGCGACGAACTATGGCTACACCTTC | CASSLDIGATNYGYTF
16 | TRBD2 | TRBJ2-1 | - | TRBV27 | TGTGCCAGCAGTTTATCACTAGCGGGGTCCTACAATGAGCAGTTCTTC | CASSLSLAGSYNEQFF
12 | - | TRBJ1-1 | - | TRBV12-3/TRBV12-4 | TGTGCCAGCAGTTTAGTCTCGTCTGGAGCTTTCTTT | CASSLVSSGAFF
12 | TRBD2 | TRBJ2-4 | - | TRBV13 | TGTGCCAGCAGCTCTCTAGCGGGGGAGCAGTACTTC | CASSSLAGEQYF
11 | - | TRBJ2-3 | - | TRBV10-1 | TGCGCCAGCAGCTCCGGCGATACGCAGTATTTT | CASSSGDTQYF
14 | - | TRBJ2-1 | - | TRBV30 | - | CAWSVLRADNEQFF
17 | TRBD1 | TRBJ1-3 | - | TRBV6-1 | TGTGCCAGCAGTGCCGCGACAGGGTCCGCCAGGAGGGACACCATATATTTT | CASSAATGSARRDTIYF
14 | TRBD1 | TRBJ2-4 | - | TRBV9 | TGTGCCAGCAGCTTAGGGACAGCACAAAACATTCAGTACTTC | CASSLGTAQNIQYF
12 | - | TRBJ2-2 | - | TRBV18 | TGTGCCAGCTCACCAAACGAGGGGGAGCTGTTTTTT | CASSPNEGELFF
14 | - | TRBJ1-3 | - | TRBV9 | TGTGCCAGCAGCGCGGGGGCCTCTGGAAACACCATATATTTT | CASSAGASGNTIYF